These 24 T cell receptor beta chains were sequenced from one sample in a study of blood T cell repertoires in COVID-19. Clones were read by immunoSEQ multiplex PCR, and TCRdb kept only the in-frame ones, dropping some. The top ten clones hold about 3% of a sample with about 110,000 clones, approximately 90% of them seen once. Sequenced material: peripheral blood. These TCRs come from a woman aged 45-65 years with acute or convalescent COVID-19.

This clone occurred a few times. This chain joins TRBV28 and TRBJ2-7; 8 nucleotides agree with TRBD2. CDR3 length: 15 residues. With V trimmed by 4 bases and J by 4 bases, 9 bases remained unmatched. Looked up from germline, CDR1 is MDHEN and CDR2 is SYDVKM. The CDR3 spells CASSSLGLAEYEQYF. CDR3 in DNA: TGTGCCAGCAGTTCCCTAGGACTAGCAGAATACGAGCAGTACTTC.

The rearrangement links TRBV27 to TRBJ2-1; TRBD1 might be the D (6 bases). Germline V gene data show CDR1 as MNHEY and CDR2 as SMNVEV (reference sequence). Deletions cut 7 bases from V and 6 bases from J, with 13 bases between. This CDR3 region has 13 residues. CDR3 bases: TGTGCCAGCAACCTCCAGGGGACCAATGAGCAGTTCTTC. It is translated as CASNLQGTNEQFF.

CDR3 residues: CASSQEIVQGTYEQYF. For the CDR3, the DNA is TGCGCCAGCAGCCAAGAAATTGTTCAGGGGACCTACGAGCAGTACTTC. The chain has TRBV4-1 and TRBJ2-7, with D perhaps matching TRBD1 (6 bases). This CDR3 is 16 amino acids long. Trimming shortened V by 0 bases and J by 2 bases, and 14 bases separated the two germline ends. From germline, CDR1 is MGHRA and CDR2 YSYEKL.

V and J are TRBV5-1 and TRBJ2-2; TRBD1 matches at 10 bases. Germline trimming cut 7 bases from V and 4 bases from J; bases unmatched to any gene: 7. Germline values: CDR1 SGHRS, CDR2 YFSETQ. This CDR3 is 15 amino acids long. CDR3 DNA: TGCGCCAGCGGAGCCGACAGGGGGCTCACCGGGGAGCTGTTTTTT. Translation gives CASGADRGLTGELFF.

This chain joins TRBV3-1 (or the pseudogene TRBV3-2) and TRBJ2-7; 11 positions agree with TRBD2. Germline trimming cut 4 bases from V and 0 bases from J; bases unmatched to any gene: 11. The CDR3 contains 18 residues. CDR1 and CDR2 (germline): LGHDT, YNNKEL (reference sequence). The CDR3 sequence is CASSLSKGTSGSSYEQYF. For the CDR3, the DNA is TGTGCCAGCAGCCTAAGTAAAGGGACTAGCGGATCCTCCTACGAGCAGTACTTC.

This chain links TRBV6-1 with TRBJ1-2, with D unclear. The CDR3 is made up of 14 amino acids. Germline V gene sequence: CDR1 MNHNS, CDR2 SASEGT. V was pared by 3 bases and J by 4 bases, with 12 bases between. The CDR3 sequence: CASSDPGYPYGYTF. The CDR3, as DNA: TGTGCCAGCAGTGACCCCGGGTACCCCTATGGCTACACCTTC.

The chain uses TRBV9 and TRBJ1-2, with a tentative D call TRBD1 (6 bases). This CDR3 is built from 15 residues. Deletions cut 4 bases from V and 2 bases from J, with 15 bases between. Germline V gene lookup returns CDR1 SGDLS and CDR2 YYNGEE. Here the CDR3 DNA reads TGTGCCAGCAGCCCCACAGGGAAAGGGAACTATGGCTACACCTTC. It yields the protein CASSPTGKGNYGYTF. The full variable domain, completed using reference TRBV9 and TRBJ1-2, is DSGVTQTPKHLITATGQRVTLRCSPRSGDLSVYWYQQSLDQGLQFLIQYYNGEERAKGNILERFSAQQFPDLHSELNLSSLELGDSALYFCASSPTGKGNYGYTFGSGTRLTVV.

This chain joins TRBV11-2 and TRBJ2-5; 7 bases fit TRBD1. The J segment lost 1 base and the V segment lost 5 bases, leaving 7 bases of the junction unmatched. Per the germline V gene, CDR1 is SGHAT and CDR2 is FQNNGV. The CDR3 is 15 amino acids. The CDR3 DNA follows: TGTGCCAGCAGCCCCACGGGACAGCTCCAAGAGACCCAGTACTTC. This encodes CASSPTGQLQETQYF.

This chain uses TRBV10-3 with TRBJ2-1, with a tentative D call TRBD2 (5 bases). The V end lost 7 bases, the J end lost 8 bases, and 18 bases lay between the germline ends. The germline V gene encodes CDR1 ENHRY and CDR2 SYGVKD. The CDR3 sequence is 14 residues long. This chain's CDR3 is CAITTHYGVHEQFF. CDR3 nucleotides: TGTGCCATCACGACCCACTACGGGGTCCATGAGCAGTTCTTC.

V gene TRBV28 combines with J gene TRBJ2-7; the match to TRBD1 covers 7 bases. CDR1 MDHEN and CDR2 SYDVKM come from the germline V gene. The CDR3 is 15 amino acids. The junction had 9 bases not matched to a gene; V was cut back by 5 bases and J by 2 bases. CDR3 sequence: CASSTPDRVAYEQYF. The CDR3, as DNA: TGTGCCAGCAGTACTCCCGACAGGGTAGCCTACGAGCAGTACTTC.

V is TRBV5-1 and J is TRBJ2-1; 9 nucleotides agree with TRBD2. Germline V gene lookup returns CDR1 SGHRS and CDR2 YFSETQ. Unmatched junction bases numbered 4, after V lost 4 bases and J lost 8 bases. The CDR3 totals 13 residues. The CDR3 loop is CASSLAGFDEQFF. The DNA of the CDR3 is TGCGCCAGCAGCCTAGCGGGATTCGATGAGCAGTTCTTC.

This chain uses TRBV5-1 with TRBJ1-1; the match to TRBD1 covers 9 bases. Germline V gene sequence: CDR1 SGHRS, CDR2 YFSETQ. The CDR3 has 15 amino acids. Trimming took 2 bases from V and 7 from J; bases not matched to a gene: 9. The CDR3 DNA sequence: TGCGCCAGCAGCTTATCCGGGACAGGGCGCTATGAAGCTTTCTTT. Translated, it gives CASSLSGTGRYEAFF. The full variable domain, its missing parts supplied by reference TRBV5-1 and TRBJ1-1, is KAGVTQTPRYLIKTRGQQVTLSCSPISGHRSVSWYQQTPGQGLQFLFEYFSETQRNKGNFPGRFSGRQFSNSRSEMNVSTLELGDSALYLCASSLSGTGRYEAFFGQGTRLTVV.

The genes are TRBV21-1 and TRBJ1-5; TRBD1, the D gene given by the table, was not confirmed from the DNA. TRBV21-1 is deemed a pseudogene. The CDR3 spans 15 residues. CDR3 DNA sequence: TGTGCCAGCAGCAAAGGACAGGGTGGCAATCAGCCCCAGCATTTT. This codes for CASSKGQGGNQPQHF.

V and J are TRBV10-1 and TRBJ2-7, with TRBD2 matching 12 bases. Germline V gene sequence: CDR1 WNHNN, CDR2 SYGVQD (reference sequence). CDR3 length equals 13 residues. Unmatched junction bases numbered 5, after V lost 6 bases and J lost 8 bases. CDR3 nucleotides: TGCGCCAGCAGCCAACTAGCGGGAGGTCAGCAGTACTTC. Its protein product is CASSQLAGGQQYF.

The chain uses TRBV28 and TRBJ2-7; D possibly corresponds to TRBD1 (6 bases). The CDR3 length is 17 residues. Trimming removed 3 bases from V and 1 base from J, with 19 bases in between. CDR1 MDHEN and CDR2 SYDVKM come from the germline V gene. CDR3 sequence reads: CASSFRYREGNSYEQYF. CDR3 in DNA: TGTGCCAGCAGTTTCCGCTACAGGGAAGGCAATTCCTACGAGCAGTACTTC.

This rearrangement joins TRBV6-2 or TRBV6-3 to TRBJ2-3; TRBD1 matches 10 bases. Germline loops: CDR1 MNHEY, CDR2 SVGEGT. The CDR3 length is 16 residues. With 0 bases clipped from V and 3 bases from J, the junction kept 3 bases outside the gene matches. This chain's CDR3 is CASSYSWTGGTDTQYF. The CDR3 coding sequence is TGTGCCAGCAGTTACTCGTGGACAGGGGGGACAGATACGCAGTATTTT.

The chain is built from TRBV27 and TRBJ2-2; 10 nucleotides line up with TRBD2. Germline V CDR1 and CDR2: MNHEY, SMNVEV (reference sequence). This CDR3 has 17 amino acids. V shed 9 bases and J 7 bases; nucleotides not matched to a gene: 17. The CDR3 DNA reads TGTGCCAGTCCACTGGGGGGGCTAGCGGGAGAGGGCGGGGAGCTGTTTTTT. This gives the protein CASPLGGLAGEGGELFF.

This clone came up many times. Here the CDR3 reads CASSPRGPGGLYEQYF. The CDR3 nucleotides are TGTGCCAGCAGCCCACGTGGACCAGGGGGGTTGTACGAGCAGTACTTC. The chain employs TRBV7-2 and TRBJ2-7, with a tentative D call TRBD1 (7 bases). The CDR3 contains 16 residues. Germline V gene sequence: CDR1 SGHTA, CDR2 FQGNSA. Trimming cost V 5 bases and J 4 bases, with 21 bases left between them.

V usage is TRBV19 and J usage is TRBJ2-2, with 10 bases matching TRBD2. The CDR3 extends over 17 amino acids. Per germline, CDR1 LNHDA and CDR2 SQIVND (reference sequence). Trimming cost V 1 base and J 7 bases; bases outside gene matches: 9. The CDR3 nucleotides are TGTGCCAGTAGTATAGGCCCCCCCTCTAGCGGGGGCGGGGAGCTGTTTTTT. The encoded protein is CASSIGPPSSGGGELFF.

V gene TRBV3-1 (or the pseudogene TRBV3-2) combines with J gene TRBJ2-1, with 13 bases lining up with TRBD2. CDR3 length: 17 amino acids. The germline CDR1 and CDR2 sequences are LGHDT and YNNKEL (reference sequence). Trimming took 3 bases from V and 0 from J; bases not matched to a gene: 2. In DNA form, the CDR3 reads TGTGCCAGCAGCCATGGGACTAGCGGGAACTCCTACAATGAGCAGTTCTTC. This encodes CASSHGTSGNSYNEQFF.

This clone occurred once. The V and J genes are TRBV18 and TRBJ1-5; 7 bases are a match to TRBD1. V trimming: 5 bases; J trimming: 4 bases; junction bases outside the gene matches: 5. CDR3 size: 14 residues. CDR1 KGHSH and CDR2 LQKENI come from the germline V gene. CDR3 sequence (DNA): TGTGCCAGCTCAGCCGACAGGGCGAATCAGCCCCAGCATTTT. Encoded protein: CASSADRANQPQHF.

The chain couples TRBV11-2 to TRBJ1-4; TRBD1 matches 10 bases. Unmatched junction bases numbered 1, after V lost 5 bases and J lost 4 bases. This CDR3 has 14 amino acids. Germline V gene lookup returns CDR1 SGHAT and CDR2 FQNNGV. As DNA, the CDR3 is TGTGCCAGCAGCCGGGACAGGGGTAATGAAAAACTGTTTTTT. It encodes CASSRDRGNEKLFF.

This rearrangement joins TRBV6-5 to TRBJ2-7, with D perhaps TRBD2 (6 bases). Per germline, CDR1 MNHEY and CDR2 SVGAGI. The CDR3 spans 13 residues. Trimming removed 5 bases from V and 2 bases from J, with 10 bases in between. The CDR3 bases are TGTGCCAGCAGTCGCGGGGCTCCCTACGAGCAGTACTTC. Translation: CASSRGAPYEQYF.

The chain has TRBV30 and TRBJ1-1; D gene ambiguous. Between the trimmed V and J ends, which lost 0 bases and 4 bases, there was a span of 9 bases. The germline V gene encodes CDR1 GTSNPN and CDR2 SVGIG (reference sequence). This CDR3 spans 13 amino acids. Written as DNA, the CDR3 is TGTGCCTGGAGTGTGTGGGGAGGCACTGAAGCTTTCTTT. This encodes CAWSVWGGTEAFF. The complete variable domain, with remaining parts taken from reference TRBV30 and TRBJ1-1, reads SQTIHQWPATLVQPVGSPLSLECTVEGTSNPNLYWYRQAAGRGLQLLFYSVGIGQISSEVPQNLSASRPQDRQFILSSKKLLLSDSGFYLCAWSVWGGTEAFFGQGTRLTVV.